This entry concerns a single T cell receptor (beta chain). Antigen unknown. This entry is derived from a study of regulatory T cells in long-lasting Graves disease. Time point specified: newly diagnosed GD, antithyroid drugs for less than 3 months. Generation of the TCR library employed RNA extracted from PBMCs. With iRepertoire HTBI primers and Arm-PCR of CDR3 regions, TCR beta libraries were built. Each CDR3 protein is one row after TCRdb ran MiXCR on the multiplex PCR reads. The data contain a few hundred thousand distinct CDR3 sequences, approximately 12% of them singletons. Study results and limitations: Accuracy may have suffered from the small sample size.

The CDR3 is 13 residues long. CDR1 and CDR2 from the germline V gene are KGHDR and SFDVKD. J lost 4 bases, V lost 6 bases, and 3 bases had no gene match. These data are also associated with another study on T cells in Graves' hyperthyroidism and ophthalmopathy. As that study records: TCR CDR3 regions were first amplified by RT-PCR with HTBI primers. Peripheral blood also featured most of the thyroid clonotypes expanded above 0.001.

The chain recombines TRBV24-1 with TRBJ2-3; 7 bases agree with TRBD1. The material was peripheral blood mononuclear cells (PBMCs), obtained at new diagnosis, from a patient treated with antithyroid drugs. The TCR originated in a woman aged 18-29 years with Graves disease. CDR3: CATSQGDSDTQYF. DNA of the CDR3: TGTGCCACCAGTCAGGGGGATTCAGATACGCAGTATTTT.